The rows below give T cell receptor beta chains drawn from one sample of a study of shared clonotypes between healthy human individuals. Method: immunoSEQ multiplex PCR; TCRdb's copy keeps in-frame clones and lacks some. In the table there are about 2 million clones, about 95% of which are singletons. Input material: naive CD4+ T cells sorted from blood. These receptors were taken from a man aged 18 to 29 in good health. CDR3s include the opening cysteine and the closing phenylalanine or tryptophan. D genes are given only for firm matches. Some rows have no size entry. The others give once, few or many, or a class for an expanded clone.

- TRBJ2-3 TRBV5-1 - TGCGCCAGCAGCTTGGGACAGGGAGGCTTCCAGGGAGGAAGGAGCACAGATACGCAGTATTTT CASSLGQGGFQGGRSTDTQYF
- TRBJ1-1 TRBV6-6 - TGTGCCAGCAGTTACGAAGGGAACACTGAAGCTTTCTTT CASSYEGNTEAFF
TRBD1 TRBJ1-4 TRBV28 - TGTGCCAGCAGTTTGACAGGGAATTTCCCTAATGAAAAACTGTTTTTT CASSLTGNFPNEKLFF
TRBD1 TRBJ2-2 TRBV28 - TGTGCCAGCAGGTCCGACAGGGGGACCGGGGAGCTGTTTTTT CASRSDRGTGELFF
- TRBJ1-1 TRBV30 - TGTGCCTGGAGTGCCGGGACCCTTAACACTGAAGCTTTCTTT CAWSAGTLNTEAFF
- TRBJ2-3 TRBV25-1 - TGTGCCAGCAGTGAACCCAACAGGGTTGATACGCAGTATTTT CASSEPNRVDTQYF
TRBD1 TRBJ2-5 TRBV5-4 - TGTGCCAGCAGCTTTCGACAGGGGGAGACCCAGTACTTC CASSFRQGETQYF
- TRBJ1-2 TRBV27 - TGTGCCACCCCACACCACTTGGGCTTCTATGGCTACACCTTC CATPHHLGFYGYTF
- TRBJ1-1 TRBV5-1 - TGCGCCAGCAGGGCGACACTAAACACTGAAGCTTTCTTT CASRATLNTEAFF
- TRBJ1-2 TRBV9 - TGTGCCAGCAGCGTAGCTAGGGGACCAGGGTATGGCTACACCTTC CASSVARGPGYGYTF
TRBD2 TRBJ2-7 TRBV5-1 - TGCGCCAGCAGCTTGAGCACTAGCGGCTACGAGCAGTACTTC CASSLSTSGYEQYF
- TRBJ2-3 TRBV4-1 - TGCGCCAGCAGCGATCGTGGGACCCTTTCAGGAGATACGCAGTATTTT CASSDRGTLSGDTQYF
- TRBJ2-5 TRBV14 - TGTGCCAGCAGTCAAGGGTCGGCAGAGACCCAGTACTTC CASSQGSAETQYF
TRBD2 TRBJ2-2 TRBV19 - TGTGCCAGTAACGGACTAGCCAACACCGGGGAGCTGTTTTTT CASNGLANTGELFF
TRBD2 TRBJ2-1 TRBV28 - TGTGCCAGCAGGACTAGCGGGGGCACTAATGAGCAGTTCTTC CASRTSGGTNEQFF
- TRBJ1-4 TRBV5-1 - TGCGCCAGCAGCTTAGGCTTATCGAGGGAACTGTTTTTT CASSLGLSRELFF
TRBD1 TRBJ2-7 TRBV6-5 - TGTGCCAGCAGTTCGAGGACAGGGCCGTACGAGCAGTACTTC CASSSRTGPYEQYF
TRBD1 TRBJ2-3 TRBV6-6 - TGTGCCAGCAGTTACCAGGGGGCGAAAACAGATACGCAGTATTTT CASSYQGAKTDTQYF
- TRBJ1-1 TRBV11-2 - TGTGCCAGCAGCTTATATCAGGGGAACACTGAAGCTTTCTTT CASSLYQGNTEAFF
- TRBJ1-1 TRBV10-2 - TGCGCCAGCAGGACGGCACTGGCAATGAACACTGAAGCTTTCTTT CASRTALAMNTEAFF
- TRBJ1-1 TRBV9 few TGTGCCAGCAGCGTAGGGCCGATGAACACTGAAGCTTTCTTT CASSVGPMNTEAFF
TRBD2 TRBJ2-5 TRBV4-1 - TGCGCCGGCGGGGGGCGCCAAGAGACCCAGTACTTC CAGGGRQETQYF
TRBD1 TRBJ2-7 TRBV10-3 - TGTGCCATCAGCCAGGGACAGGGGTTCTACGAGCAGTACTTC CAISQGQGFYEQYF
- TRBJ1-2 TRBV9 - TGTGCCAGCAGCGTAGATGTGGGAACGACGTCTGGCTACACCTTC CASSVDVGTTSGYTF
- TRBJ2-5 TRBV7-2 - TGTGCCAGCAGCTTAGGGGGGGACGGGGCCGAGACCCAGTACTTC CASSLGGDGAETQYF
- TRBJ2-3 TRBV11-3 - TGTGCCAGCAGCTTAGAAGGGACTAGCACAGATACGCAGTATTTT CASSLEGTSTDTQYF
- TRBJ1-1 TRBV11-3 - TGTGCCAGCAGCTTAGTTCCGAACACTGAAGCTTTCTTT CASSLVPNTEAFF
TRBD1 TRBJ1-1 TRBV5-1 - TGCGCCAGCAGCACCCGACAGGGGGCGGTCACTGAAGCTTTCTTT CASSTRQGAVTEAFF
- TRBJ2-7 TRBV10-1 - TGCGCCAGCAGTTACAACCCTAATAGCGAGCAGTACTTC CASSYNPNSEQYF
TRBD1 TRBJ2-7 TRBV19 - TGTGCCAGTAGTATTGGGGACAGCTTCTACGAGCAGTACTTC CASSIGDSFYEQYF
TRBD2 TRBJ2-1 TRBV10-1 - TGCGCCAGCAGTGAGTCGCCCTTTCTAGCGGGAGTTAGCTCCTACAATGAGCAGTTCTTC CASSESPFLAGVSSYNEQFF
- TRBJ2-2 TRBV7-2 - TGTGCCAGCAGCTCGGACCTAAGTAACACCGGGGAGCTGTTTTTT CASSSDLSNTGELFF
TRBD2 TRBJ2-3 TRBV19 - TGTGCCAGTAGTGACCCGGGGGGAGCGACCCGTGATACGCAGTATTTT CASSDPGGATRDTQYF
TRBD2 TRBJ2-2 TRBV6-5 - TGTGCCAGCACCCGTAGCGGGTTAACCGGGGAGCTGTTTTTT CASTRSGLTGELFF
- TRBJ2-5 TRBV28 - TGTGCCAGCAGTCGTAAAGGGATCCGGTACCAAGAGACCCAGTACTTC CASSRKGIRYQETQYF
TRBD2 TRBJ2-5 TRBV19 once TGTGCCAGTAGTATCGGGACTAGCGGGAGAGAGACCCAGTACTTC CASSIGTSGRETQYF
TRBD2 TRBJ2-7 TRBV9 - TGTGCCAGCAGCGTAGCGACGGGAGGAACCTACGAGCAGTACTTC CASSVATGGTYEQYF
TRBD1 TRBJ2-6 TRBV6-6 - TGTGCCAGCACCTGGACAGGGTCTGGGGCCAACGTCCTGACTTTC CASTWTGSGANVLTF
- TRBJ2-2 TRBV10-1 - TGCGCCAGCAGCCTCGTGGGGTCCGGCGGGGAGCTGTTTTTT CASSLVGSGGELFF
TRBD1 TRBJ1-5 TRBV19 - TGTGCCAGTAGTATAGGCGGGACAGACAATCAGCCCCAGCATTTT CASSIGGTDNQPQHF
- TRBJ1-1 TRBV5-1 - TGCGCCAGCAGAGACTACAGGGTGGACACTGAAGCTTTCTTT CASRDYRVDTEAFF
- TRBJ2-5 TRBV10-1 - TGCGCCAGCAGTGAGTCAGGGGCGGGGGAGACCCAGTACTTC CASSESGAGETQYF
TRBD2 TRBJ2-1 TRBV7-9 once TGTGCTGCGCGTACTAGCGGGGACAATGAGCAGTTCTTC CAARTSGDNEQFF
TRBD2 TRBJ2-7 TRBV4-1 - TGCGCCAGCAGCCAAGGATCGCGGGGGGGCCTATACGAGCAGTACTTC CASSQGSRGGLYEQYF
- TRBJ2-2 TRBV5-6 - TGTGCCAGCAGCTTGGTACTCACCGGGGAGCTGTTTTTT CASSLVLTGELFF
- TRBJ1-5 TRBV5-4 - TGTGCCAGCAGCTTGGACAGTGGGGATCAGCCCCAGCATTTT CASSLDSGDQPQHF
- TRBJ2-3 TRBV18 - TGTGCCAGCTCACCCATCGGGGCGGATACGCAGTATTTT CASSPIGADTQYF
TRBD2 TRBJ2-7 TRBV7-3 - TGTGCCAGCAGCTCTGCGGGGGGCGCCTACGAGCAGTACTTC CASSSAGGAYEQYF
TRBD1 TRBJ1-6 TRBV2 - TGTGCCAGCAGCGGACAGGGAAGCTCCTATAATTCACCCCTCCACTTT CASSGQGSSYNSPLHF
- TRBJ1-1 TRBV6-5 - TGTGCCAGCAGTCAGGACGGCAGCATGAACACTGAAGCTTTCTTT CASSQDGSMNTEAFF
TRBD1 TRBJ2-1 TRBV6-5 - TGTGCCAGCAGTAGCCCCCGGACAGGGCGGAATGAGCAGTTCTTC CASSSPRTGRNEQFF
- TRBJ1-6 TRBV15 - TGTGCCACCAGCAGGGCTCGTGGGACGGGAAATTCACCCCTCCACTTT CATSRARGTGNSPLHF
TRBD2 TRBJ2-1 TRBV5-1 - TGCGCCAGCAGCAATAAGATTGACCGGGACTACTTACGTTCGGGGAATGAGCAGTTCTTC CASSNKIDRDYLRSGNEQFF
TRBD1 TRBJ2-2 TRBV11-3 - TGTGCCAGCAGCTTATTCGGGACAGGGAACACCGGGGAGCTGTTTTTT CASSLFGTGNTGELFF
TRBD1 TRBJ1-2 TRBV29-1 - TGCAGCGCAGTAGGGACAGGGGGCGACGGCTACACCTTC CSAVGTGGDGYTF